Shown below are 22 T cell receptor beta chains from a single sample sequenced in a study of control samples from healthy donors and cancer patients (TCRdb year 2020). The library was built by means of the immunoSEQ multiplex PCR assay. Drawn from immuneACCESS, this table holds only the in-frame rearrangements with V and J called that TCRdb kept. Clones are partly lost; checked studies trace under half to an unresolved V gene and leave the rest unexplained. In all, the sample holds about 130,000 clones, and 90% to 95% of those were seen once. About 14% of the sample goes to the ten largest clones. Source material: PBMCs. The receptors originated from a man aged 55 to 69 with colorectal cancer.

The chain links TRBV3-1 (or the pseudogene TRBV3-2) to TRBJ2-2; the D gene is possibly TRBD2 (6 bases). V lost 0 bases, J lost 1 base, and 18 bases lay in between. The CDR3 contains 19 residues. Germline values: CDR1 LGHDT, CDR2 YNNKEL (reference sequence). In DNA form, the CDR3 reads TGTGCCAGCAGCCAAGAATTCTCTAACCGGGACTTGAACACCGGGGAGCTGTTTTTT. It codes for CASSQEFSNRDLNTGELFF.

The rearrangement joins TRBV5-5 to TRBJ1-3, with D possibly TRBD1 on 6 matching bases. Germline-derived CDR1 and CDR2 are SGHKS and YYEKEE (reference sequence). The CDR3 runs to 16 residues. Trimming left V 4 bases short and J 0 bases short, with 14 bases between. The CDR3 protein is CASSRNRDYSGNTIYF. CDR3 coding DNA: TGTGCCAGCAGCAGAAACAGGGACTACTCTGGAAACACCATATATTTT.

The CDR3 is CASRETGTGYTF. CDR3 DNA: TGTGCCAGCAGGGAGACAGGCACCGGCTACACCTTC. The rearrangement joins TRBV2 to TRBJ1-2, with a weak D call TRBD1 (6 bases). V lost 6 bases and J lost 8, with 13 bases in between. The germline gives CDR1 SNHLY, CDR2 FYNNEI. The CDR3 has 12 amino acids. The variable domain in full, with the rest retrieved from reference TRBV2 and TRBJ1-2, is EPEVTQTPSHQVTQMGQEVILRCVPISNHLYFYWYRQILGQKVEFLVSFYNNEISEKSEIFDDQFSVERPDGSNFTLKIRSTKLEDSAMYFCASRETGTGYTFGSGTRLTVV.

The chain combines TRBV7-9 with TRBJ2-5, with 8 bases that match TRBD2. The CDR3 consists of 17 residues. Germline V gives CDR1 SEHNR, CDR2 FQNEAQ (reference sequence). J gave up 1 base and V 5 bases, and 12 bases lay outside the gene matches. The CDR3, as DNA: TGTGCCAGCAGCCCCCGGGGGGGCTACCTCCCCCAAGAGACCCAGTACTTC. It yields the protein CASSPRGGYLPQETQYF.

This clone has a single count. The chain joins TRBV7-2 to TRBJ2-5; TRBD2 matches at 9 bases. CDR1 is SGHTA, CDR2 FQGNSA, per germline. With 5 bases clipped from V and 1 base from J, the junction kept 5 bases outside the gene matches. This CDR3 is 15 amino acids long. For the CDR3, the DNA is TGTGCCAGCAGCGCCCAACTAGCGGGCCAAGAGACCCAGTACTTC. Protein product: CASSAQLAGQETQYF. The full variable domain, its missing parts supplied by reference TRBV7-2 and TRBJ2-5, is GAGVSQSPSNKVTEKGKDVELRCDPISGHTALYWYRQSLGQGLEFLIYFQGNSAPDKSGLPSDRFSAERTGGSVSTLTIQRTQQEDSAVYLCASSAQLAGQETQYFGPGTRLLVL.

The CDR3 spells CASSLAPSGGTDTQYF. The CDR3 nucleotides are TGTGCCAGCAGCTTAGCTCCTAGCGGGGGGACAGATACGCAGTATTTT. The chain links TRBV7-2 to TRBJ2-3; 11 nucleotides agree with TRBD2. V shed 0 bases and J 3 bases; nucleotides not matched to a gene: 2. Germline values: CDR1 SGHTA, CDR2 FQGNSA. The CDR3 totals 16 residues.

V usage is TRBV9 and J usage is TRBJ2-1, with 14 nucleotides matching TRBD2. This CDR3 spans 16 amino acids. V was clipped by 0 bases and J by 12 bases; unmatched bases: 8. From germline, CDR1 is SGDLS and CDR2 YYNGEE. The CDR3 here is CASSVGGLAGELGQFF. Here the CDR3 DNA reads TGTGCCAGCAGCGTAGGGGGACTAGCGGGGGAGCTCGGGCAGTTCTTC.

V and J are TRBV7-2 and TRBJ1-4, with D possibly being TRBD1 (5 bases). The CDR3 is made up of 15 amino acids. The V end was cut by 4 bases, the J end by 3 bases, with 12 bases between. CDR1 and CDR2 from the germline V gene are SGHTA and FQGNSA. The CDR3 nucleotides read TGTGCCAGCAGCTCCCAGGGAAAGCCTAATGAAAAACTGTTTTTT. The encoded protein is CASSSQGKPNEKLFF.

This chain joins TRBV7-4 and TRBJ2-7, with D possibly TRBD2 on 5 matching bases. This CDR3 region has 16 residues. Germline V gene lookup returns CDR1 SGHVT and CDR2 SQSDAQ. The V and J ends lost 4 bases and 2 bases respectively, with 18 bases between them. The CDR3 DNA is TGTGCCAGCAGCTCCCGTGGAGCGGCGAGCACCTACGAGCAGTACTTC. Protein: CASSSRGAASTYEQYF.

V gene TRBV12-3 or TRBV12-4 combines with J gene TRBJ1-1; D not certain. V dropped 6 bases and J dropped 8 bases, with 13 bases sitting between them. The CDR3 length is 12 residues. The CDR3 protein is CASSLNYGEAFF. CDR3 DNA: TGTGCCAGCAGCCTAAATTATGGGGAAGCTTTCTTT.

This clone appeared a few times. The chain is built from TRBV5-1 and TRBJ1-5, with D hard to call. CDR1 SGHRS and CDR2 YFSETQ come from the germline V gene. Trimming cost V 0 bases and J 2 bases, with 6 bases left between them. This CDR3 comprises 14 residues. The CDR3 spells CASSLASGNQPQHF. CDR3 bases: TGCGCCAGCAGCTTGGCCAGTGGCAATCAGCCCCAGCATTTT.

DNA for the CDR3: TGTGCCAGCTCACCGACTAGGCAAGAGACCCAGTACTTC. Amino acid sequence: CASSPTRQETQYF. The V call is TRBV18, the J call TRBJ2-5; tentative D call: TRBD2 (6 bases). The CDR3 has 13 residues. Trimming removed 3 bases from V and 2 bases from J, with 7 bases in between. Germline CDR1 and CDR2: KGHSH and LQKENI.

The V and J genes are TRBV6-2 or TRBV6-3 and TRBJ2-1, with D possibly TRBD1 on 6 matching bases. There are 13 residues in the CDR3. Germline loops: CDR1 MNHEY, CDR2 SVGEGT. V was cut by 5 bases and J by 15 bases, with 20 bases left in between. CDR3 in amino acids: CASSRFTGLAGFF. The CDR3 bases are TGTGCCAGCAGTCGGTTTACAGGGCTAGCAGGGTTCTTC.

The chain carries TRBV9 and TRBJ1-2; D not certain. V was clipped by 0 bases and J by 2 bases, with 14 bases between them. The CDR3 length is 16 residues. Germline V gene lookup returns CDR1 SGDLS and CDR2 YYNGEE. The CDR3 nucleotides are TGTGCCAGCAGCGTAGCTACGGAGCGGGCAAACTATGGCTACACCTTC. Protein sequence: CASSVATERANYGYTF.

The chain carries TRBV5-1 and TRBJ1-4, with TRBD1 as a possible D gene (5 bases). The CDR3 extends over 14 amino acids. The germline V and J ends were trimmed by 2 bases and 3 bases, with 8 bases remaining between them. Germline CDR1 reads SGHRS; CDR2 reads YFSETQ. CDR3 sequence reads: CASSFGGANEKLFF. In nucleotides, the CDR3 is TGCGCCAGCAGCTTCGGGGGAGCTAATGAAAAACTGTTTTTT.

V usage is TRBV5-5 and J usage is TRBJ2-7; D is unresolved. Between the trimmed V and J ends, which lost 0 bases and 4 bases, there was a span of 11 bases. The CDR3 sequence is 14 residues long. Germline lookup yields CDR1 SGHKS and CDR2 YYEKEE (reference sequence). The CDR3 DNA reads TGTGCCAGCAGCTTGGTCGGCAGTTCATACGAGCAGTACTTC. Its translation: CASSLVGSSYEQYF.

V is TRBV4-3 and J is TRBJ1-2; no firm D call. From germline, CDR1 is LGHNA and CDR2 YSLEER. CDR3 size: 15 residues. Trimming left V 0 bases short and J 8 bases short, with 16 bases between. The CDR3 region has the DNA TGCGCCAGCAGCCAAGATTTGGGTCGCATTGGGGGCTACACCTTC. It yields the protein CASSQDLGRIGGYTF.

This clone was seen a single time. The CDR3 DNA reads as TGTGCCAGCAGCCTACAGGACCGCGCTGGCTACACCTTC. Translated, it gives CASSLQDRAGYTF. This sequence joins TRBV11-2 and TRBJ1-2; tentatively, D is TRBD1 (5 bases). Germline lookup yields CDR1 SGHAT and CDR2 FQNNGV. This CDR3 spans 13 amino acids. V lost 5 bases to trimming and J lost 7 bases, with 14 bases between them.

The chain employs TRBV29-1 and TRBJ2-5; D uncertain. V lost 3 bases and J lost 2, with 10 bases in between. Per germline, CDR1 SQVTM and CDR2 ANQGSEA. CDR3 length equals 13 residues. CDR3 DNA: TGCAGCGTTGATACAGCATCTCAAGAGACCCAGTACTTC. Protein: CSVDTASQETQYF.

V usage is TRBV6-1 and J usage is TRBJ2-5; D perhaps matches TRBD1 (6 bases). Deletions cut 2 bases from V and 3 bases from J, with 19 bases between. CDR1 MNHNS and CDR2 SASEGT come from the germline V gene. The CDR3 has 17 residues. CDR3 protein: CASSEFSLMSGEETQYF. Written as DNA, the CDR3 is TGTGCCAGCAGTGAATTTTCTTTGATGTCAGGGGAAGAGACCCAGTACTTC.

V usage is TRBV12-3 or TRBV12-4 and J usage is TRBJ1-5, with no clear D. The CDR3 spans 13 residues. Trimming left V 4 bases short and J 4 bases short, with 8 bases between. As DNA, the CDR3 is TGTGCCAGCAGTTCGGTTGGTAATCAGCCCCAGCATTTT. Encoded protein: CASSSVGNQPQHF.

This clone came up a few times. The chain recombines TRBV19 with TRBJ1-3; D remains ambiguous. Trimming took off 3 bases at V and 2 bases at J, with 8 bases between the two ends. Germline V gene data show CDR1 as LNHDA and CDR2 as SQIVND (reference sequence). This CDR3 contains 14 residues. The CDR3 bases are TGTGCCAGTAGTATCGACCAGACTGGAAACACCATATATTTT. Encoded protein: CASSIDQTGNTIYF.